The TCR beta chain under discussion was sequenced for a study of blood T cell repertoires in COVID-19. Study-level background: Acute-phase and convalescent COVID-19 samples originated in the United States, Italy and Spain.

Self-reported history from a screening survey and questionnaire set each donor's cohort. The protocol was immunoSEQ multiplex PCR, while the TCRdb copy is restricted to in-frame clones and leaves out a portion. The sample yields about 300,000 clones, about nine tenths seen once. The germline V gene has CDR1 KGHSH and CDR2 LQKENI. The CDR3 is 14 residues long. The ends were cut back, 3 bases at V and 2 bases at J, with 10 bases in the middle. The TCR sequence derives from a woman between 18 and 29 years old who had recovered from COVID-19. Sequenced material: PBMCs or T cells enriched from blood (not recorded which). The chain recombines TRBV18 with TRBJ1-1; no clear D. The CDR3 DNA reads TGTGCCAGCTCACCTATACAGCTTAACACTGAAGCTTTCTTT. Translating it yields CASSPIQLNTEAFF.